These T cell receptor beta chains were read from a single sample in a study of blood T cells in healthy people across ages. MiXCR, run by TCRdb on the 5' RACE reads, gives a single entry per CDR3 protein. The sample has 700,000 to 900,000 distinct CDR3 sequences; approximately 53% are singletons. Sequenced: blood. The receptor source for this set is a man older than 75 in good health. The CDR3 runs from the conserved cysteine through the conserved F or W. Each record gives: J gene, V gene, CDR3 protein.

TRBJ1-1,TRBV6-5,CASSYSRDLILNTEAFF
TRBJ2-3,TRBV5-6,CASSLTSGPSGYRYAYF
TRBJ2-1,TRBV27,CASSKGQGRGNEQFF
TRBJ2-1,TRBV7-2,CASSRQLQETQFF
TRBJ2-7,TRBV20-1,CSAPRGQGTHEQYF
TRBJ2-7,TRBV6-1,CASSDQGDLSYEQYF
TRBJ1-2,TRBV20-1,CSAGAESVNYGYTF
TRBJ1-4,TRBV6-1,CASSVPTVNEKLFF
TRBJ1-2,TRBV6-5,CASSYLRQGYGYTF
TRBJ1-2,TRBV11-2,CASSLDAGINYGYTF
TRBJ2-5,TRBV2,CASKIGGAPSQETQYF
TRBJ2-5,TRBV5-1,CAGSLALGAGEETQYF
TRBJ1-2,TRBV24-1,CATSDSGSPYGYTF
TRBJ2-7,TRBV21-1,CASSPRAPPEQYF
TRBJ2-1,TRBV7-9,CASTTGTRLNEQFF
TRBJ2-3,TRBV6-5,CASSPGADGNTQYF
TRBJ1-5,TRBV7-2,CASSLSALGGAGNQPQHF
TRBJ1-2,TRBV29-1,CSTGSGVNLGGYTF
TRBJ2-1,TRBV3-1,CASSVAGGPMERFF
TRBJ2-7,TRBV5-1,CASSLGTSSYEQYF
TRBJ2-1,TRBV6-6,CASSGGRVPDNEQFF
TRBJ1-2,TRBV29-1,CSVDTDYGYTF
TRBJ2-3,TRBV2,CASRVQGRVDTQYF
TRBJ2-1,TRBV6-5,CASSYSAVNEQFF
TRBJ1-1,TRBV14,CASSRSGTFGALTDTEAFF
TRBJ2-1,TRBV20-1,CSARALPLDNSYNEQFF
TRBJ2-7,TRBV6-1,CASSPPGGSRDYYEQYF
TRBJ2-3,TRBV9,CASSVGGREGDTQYF
TRBJ2-7,TRBV6-5,CASSYRAPYEQYF
TRBJ2-7,TRBV5-1,CASGSGGSGRFVHEQYF
TRBJ2-3,TRBV5-4,CASSLSTEITDTQYF
TRBJ2-1,TRBV2,CASRVTSGGRNNEQFF
TRBJ2-7,TRBV18,CASSPTGMVSYEQYF
.,TRBV7-2,CASSLLGGTEQYF
TRBJ1-4,TRBV14,CASSQWTVGTGGDEKLFF
TRBJ2-7,TRBV20-1,CSARVPAGFPEQYF
TRBJ1-6,TRBV9,CASSAQGADSPLHF
TRBJ2-3,TRBV20-1,CSGQGSDTQYF
TRBJ2-7,TRBV29-1,CSVARTTYEQYF
TRBJ1-4,TRBV7-2,CASSRGGATNEELFF